These T cell receptor beta chains were read from a single sample in a study of cytomegalovirus exposure and HLA in healthy donors. This table comes from immunoSEQ multiplex PCR, and its TCRdb copy is limited to in-frame clones, with some not included. The sample lists around 80,000 clones; roughly a tenth were seen once. Sequenced: PBMCs. The source of these receptors is a man aged 55 to 69 in good health and CMV-seropositive. Both conserved end residues are part of each CDR3. A D gene is named only where the DNA matches it firmly. Rows may omit the clone size; those that give it use once, few, many or a size class.

size	V	J	D	CDR3	DNA
few	TRBV28	TRBJ1-6	-	CASSLPGYNSPLHF	TGTGCCAGCAGTTTACCGGGATATAATTCACCCCTCCACTTT
-	TRBV13	TRBJ2-7	TRBD2	CASSPTGSGETYEQYF	TGTGCCAGCAGCCCGACGGGGAGCGGGGAGACCTACGAGCAGTACTTC
-	TRBV28	TRBJ2-3	TRBD1	CASRPPGTGRGPLTDTQYF	TGTGCCAGCAGACCCCCAGGGACAGGGCGCGGACCGTTAACAGATACGCAGTATTTT
-	TRBV5-6	TRBJ1-5	-	CASSRGGPQHF	TGTGCCAGCAGCCGAGGAGGGCCCCAGCATTTT
few	TRBV12-1	TRBJ1-1	-	CASSLPGPGAEAFF	TGTGCCAGCAGCTTACCGGGCCCCGGGGCTGAAGCTTTCTTT
few	TRBV29-1	TRBJ2-1	TRBD1	CSVELTGGFF	TGCAGCGTTGAATTGACAGGGGGATTCTTC
few	TRBV2	TRBJ2-1	TRBD2	CASSSGTSGRDYNEQFF	TGTGCCAGCAGTTCTGGGACTAGCGGCCGGGATTACAATGAGCAGTTCTTC
-	TRBV10-3	TRBJ2-1	TRBD1	CATVTGVDNEQFF	TGTGCCACCGTTACAGGGGTCGACAATGAGCAGTTCTTC
-	TRBV11-3	TRBJ2-1	TRBD2	CASSLDGGRNNEQFF	TGTGCCAGCAGCTTAGATGGCGGGAGAAACAATGAGCAGTTCTTC
-	TRBV15	TRBJ2-3	TRBD2	CATSSGTSGGKDTQYF	TGTGCCACCAGCAGTGGGACTAGCGGGGGTAAAGATACGCAGTATTTT
few	TRBV30	TRBJ1-5	TRBD1	CAWSLQGLPQHF	TGTGCCTGGAGTCTACAGGGGCTGCCCCAGCATTTT
-	TRBV6-1	TRBJ1-3	-	CASTIGGALGNTIYF	TGTGCCAGCACTATCGGGGGGGCGCTTGGAAACACCATATATTTT
few	TRBV30	TRBJ2-3	-	CAWSVLLTDTQYF	TGTGCCTGGAGTGTCCTACTCACAGATACGCAGTATTTT
-	TRBV2	TRBJ2-7	TRBD1	CAQQGGARLVQYF	TGTGCCCAACAGGGGGGAGCTCGGCTCGTGCAGTACTTC
few	TRBV18	TRBJ1-1	-	CASSREENTEAFF	TGTGCCAGCTCACGGGAGGAGAACACTGAAGCTTTCTTT
few	TRBV6-5	TRBJ1-5	-	CASSYSTGINQPQHF	TGTGCCAGCAGTTACTCGACGGGAATCAATCAGCCCCAGCATTTT
-	TRBV5-1	TRBJ2-1	TRBD2	CASSLGLAGGGEQFF	TGCGCCAGCAGCCTCGGACTAGCGGGAGGGGGAGAGCAGTTCTTC
-	TRBV6-5	TRBJ1-1	-	CASSQGLGTEAFF	TGTGCCAGCAGTCAGGGGCTGGGCACTGAAGCTTTCTTT
few	TRBV7-9	TRBJ1-4	TRBD1	CASSSRTGPNEKLFF	TGTGCCAGCAGCTCGAGGACAGGCCCTAATGAAAAACTGTTTTTT
few	TRBV30	TRBJ1-6	-	CAWSVVWEDSPLHF	TGTGCCTGGAGCGTCGTTTGGGAGGATTCACCCCTCCACTTT
few	TRBV7-2	TRBJ2-3	TRBD2	CASRGLAGDPDTQYF	TGTGCCAGCAGGGGACTAGCGGGGGACCCAGATACGCAGTATTTT
-	TRBV4-1	TRBJ1-2	-	CASSPQGSNYGYTF	TGCGCCAGCAGCCCGCAGGGCTCCAACTATGGCTACACCTTC